The 29 T cell receptor beta chains below were found in one sample sequenced in a study of Graves' ophthalmopathy and Graves' hyperthyroidism. Amplifying from RNA transcripts, the study obtained TCR beta CDR3 regions. Investigators did first-round RT-PCR with HTBI primers, then second-round multiplex PCR. TCRdb reprocessed the multiplex PCR reads with MiXCR, giving one entry per CDR3 protein. This sample has 450,000 to 600,000 distinct CDR3 sequences, with 35% to 40% found just once. Sequenced material: peripheral blood or thyroid tissue (not recorded which). Receptors were obtained from an adult man with Graves' hyperthyroidism.

This clonotype was counted many times. The chain couples TRBV2 to TRBJ2-7; TRBD1 agrees at 9 bases. Germline lookup yields CDR1 SNHLY and CDR2 FYNNEI. The V gene end was trimmed by 3 bases and the J gene end by 2 bases; junction bases not matched to a gene: 2. The CDR3 is 14 residues long. This CDR3 reads CASSDGQGPYEQYF. CDR3 DNA sequence: TGTGCCAGCAGTGACGGACAGGGGCCCTACGAGCAGTACTTC.

Many counts were recorded for this clonotype. V gene TRBV5-8 combines with J gene TRBJ1-1, with 9 bases identical to TRBD1. V was pared by 2 bases and J by 3 bases, with 5 bases of the junction left unmatched. Germline V gives CDR1 SGHTS, CDR2 YDEGEE. The CDR3 is 15 residues long. This CDR3 is CASSFPGQGDTEAFF. CDR3 coding DNA: TGTGCCAGCAGCTTTCCGGGACAGGGTGACACTGAAGCTTTCTTT. Full variable domain (remainder filled in from reference TRBV5-8 and TRBJ1-1): EAGVTQSPTHLIKTRGQQATLRCSPISGHTSVYWYQQALGLGLQFLLWYDEGEERNRGNFPPRFSGRQFPNYSSELNVNALELEDSALYLCASSFPGQGDTEAFFGQGTRLTVV.

This clonotype was counted at least ten times. The J gene is TRBJ2-5, the V gene TRBV5-1; TRBD2 agrees at 10 bases. This CDR3 region has 14 residues. Per the germline V gene, CDR1 is SGHRS and CDR2 is YFSETQ. V shed 3 bases and J 3 bases; nucleotides not matched to a gene: 2. CDR3 region: CASSSGTSEETQYF. DNA of the CDR3: TGCGCCAGCAGCTCCGGGACTAGCGAAGAGACCCAGTACTTC.

This chain uses TRBV2 with TRBJ2-5; 9 nucleotides line up with TRBD1. Germline V lookup: CDR1 SNHLY, CDR2 FYNNEI. The junction had 11 bases not matched to a gene; V was cut back by 4 bases and J by 5 bases. This CDR3 contains 16 residues. This CDR3 is CASSAISDRGGETQYF. The CDR3 DNA is TGTGCCAGCAGTGCTATATCGGACAGGGGAGGGGAGACCCAGTACTTC.

The chain recombines TRBV29-1 with TRBJ1-4, with no clear D. V gave up 5 bases and J gave up 8 bases, with 21 bases separating them. Germline CDR1 reads SQVTM; CDR2 reads ANQGSEA. This CDR3 has 15 amino acids. The CDR3 loop reads CSVQLYPPRREKLFF. The CDR3 DNA sequence: TGCAGCGTTCAGTTATACCCCCCCCGTCGGGAAAAACTGTTTTTT.

The V gene is TRBV10-1, the J gene TRBJ2-3, with TRBD2 as a possible D gene (7 bases). V dropped 0 bases and J dropped 4 bases, with 11 bases sitting between them. The CDR3 runs 15 residues. Germline V gene lookup returns CDR1 WNHNN and CDR2 SYGVQD (reference sequence). CDR3 loop: CASSESRGAPDTQYF. CDR3 coding DNA: TGCGCCAGCAGTGAGTCCCGGGGGGCGCCAGATACGCAGTATTTT.

This sequence joins TRBV7-2 and TRBJ2-3; 10 bases are a match to TRBD2. The CDR3 is made up of 15 amino acids. From germline, CDR1 is SGHTA and CDR2 FQGNSA. V shed 7 bases, J shed 2 bases, and the junction held 6 bases outside the gene matches. The CDR3 DNA sequence: TGTGCCAGCACCCCCACTAGCGGGGCCACAGATACGCAGTATTTT. This encodes CASTPTSGATDTQYF.

In its sample, this clonotype was seen many times. Here the CDR3 DNA reads TGTGCCAGCAGCTTACGGGGAGAAAAACTGTTTTTT. Translating it yields CASSLRGEKLFF. The chain is built from TRBV7-6 and TRBJ1-4; D is undetermined. The CDR3 runs 12 residues. With 2 bases removed from V and 8 bases from J, the gap between germline ends came to 6 bases. The germline V gene encodes CDR1 SGHVS and CDR2 FNYEAQ.

The chain employs TRBV7-8 and TRBJ2-3, with 9 bases identical to TRBD1. Unmatched junction bases numbered 8, after V lost 6 bases and J lost 4 bases. The CDR3 totals 15 residues. From germline, CDR1 is SGHVS and CDR2 FQNEAQ. CDR3 coding DNA: TGTGCCAGCAGGAGGGGACAGGGAATCTCAGATACGCAGTATTTT. Translation gives CASRRGQGISDTQYF.

A note on this clonotype: A much larger clone lies a single base off, so this may be a read error. This chain links TRBV7-9 with TRBJ2-7, with TRBD2 matching 11 bases. The CDR3 has 15 residues. Germline CDR1 reads SEHNR; CDR2 reads FQNEAQ (reference sequence). CDR3 amino acids: CASGQRLAGPYEQYF. The CDR3 coding sequence is TGCGCCAGCGGCCAGAGACTAGCGGGACCTTACGAGCAGTACTTC.

The table lists this clonotype with a few counts. CDR3 protein: CSARDQAGDSYEQYF. CDR3 in DNA: TGCAGTGCTAGAGATCAGGCAGGCGACTCCTACGAGCAGTACTTC. The chain joins TRBV20-1 to TRBJ2-7; D uncertain. Trimming took 0 bases from V and 0 from J, leaving 12 bases between them. The CDR3 runs to 15 residues. The germline CDR1 and CDR2 sequences are DFQATT and SNEGSKA (reference sequence).

This chain joins TRBV7-9 and TRBJ2-6; 7 nucleotides line up with TRBD1. The CDR3 consists of 14 residues. From germline, CDR1 is SEHNR and CDR2 FQNEAQ (reference sequence). After removal of 5 bases from V and 4 bases from J, the junction contained 2 bases not matched to a gene. The CDR3 region has the DNA TGTGCCAGCAGCCCGGGACAGGGGGCCAACGTCCTGACTTTC. Residues: CASSPGQGANVLTF.

The rearrangement links TRBV7-9 to TRBJ2-3; D gene uncertain. V shed 6 bases and J shed 0 bases, with 16 bases lying between them. CDR3 size: 16 residues. CDR1 is SEHNR, CDR2 FQNEAQ, per germline (reference sequence). The CDR3 loop is CASRKTSGSSTDTQYF. The CDR3 coding sequence is TGTGCCAGCAGAAAAACAAGTGGATCTAGCACAGATACGCAGTATTTT.

This clonotype was observed once. The V and J genes are TRBV20-1 and TRBJ2-5; D is possibly TRBD2 (5 bases). The CDR3 is 10 amino acids. The germline V gene has CDR1 DFQATT and CDR2 SNEGSKA (reference sequence). V lost 4 bases to trimming and J lost 11 bases, with 11 bases between them. DNA of the CDR3: TGCAGTGCTACTCCGCCGGGACAGTACTTC. As protein: CSATPPGQYF.

This clonotype showed up many times. The junction departs from germline at one end; a sequencing error may be responsible. J is TRBJ1-1 and V is TRBV7-7; possible D gene TRBD1, 6 bases. This CDR3 contains 13 residues. Germline CDR1 is SSHAT and CDR2 is FNYEAQ (reference sequence). CDR3 amino acids: CASSLETGAEAFF. Written as DNA, the CDR3 is TGTGCTAGCAGCTTAGAGACAGGCGCTGAAGCTTTCTTT. Combining the CDR3 with reference TRBV7-7 and TRBJ1-1 gives the whole variable domain GAGVSQSPRYKVTKRGQDVTLRCDPISSHATLYWYQQALGQGPEFLTYFNYEAQPDKSGLPSDRFSAERPEGSISTLTIQRTEQRDSAMYRCASSLETGAEAFFGQGTRLTVV.

The genes are TRBV7-6 and TRBJ2-7; 7 nucleotides align to TRBD1. Germline lookup yields CDR1 SGHVS and CDR2 FNYEAQ. V shed 5 bases and J 2 bases; nucleotides not matched to a gene: 9. The CDR3 loop spans 15 amino acids. The CDR3 region is CASSPTGTLTYEQYF. DNA of the CDR3: TGTGCCAGCAGCCCGACAGGGACCCTTACCTACGAGCAGTACTTC.

The chain employs TRBV7-2 and TRBJ2-5; D gene unclear. Germline lookup yields CDR1 SGHTA and CDR2 FQGNSA. The CDR3 loop spans 15 amino acids. Between the trimmed V and J ends, which lost 1 base and 0 bases, there was a span of 9 bases. Written as DNA, the CDR3 is TGTGCCAGCAGCTTAGATTCAGCGTACCAAGAGACCCAGTACTTC. Translating gives CASSLDSAYQETQYF.

The chain recombines TRBV5-8 with TRBJ1-4; D is possibly TRBD1 (6 bases). Trimming cost V 4 bases and J 4 bases, with 11 bases left between them. CDR3 length: 14 amino acids. Germline CDR1 reads SGHTS; CDR2 reads YDEGEE. The CDR3 loop reads CASSRGQDNEKLFF. CDR3 sequence (DNA): TGTGCCAGCAGCCGGGGACAAGATAATGAAAAACTGTTTTTT.

This clonotype was seen only a few times. This chain links TRBV7-3 with TRBJ2-3, with D uncertain. The V end was cut by 3 bases, the J end by 1 base, with 11 bases between. The germline V gene encodes CDR1 SGHTA and CDR2 FQGTGA. The CDR3 consists of 15 residues. This CDR3 is CASSFGPSGTDTQYF. The DNA for the CDR3 is TGTGCCAGCAGCTTTGGCCCCTCGGGCACAGATACGCAGTATTTT.

The chain recombines TRBV29-1 with TRBJ2-2; tentatively, D is TRBD1 (6 bases). Germline V gives CDR1 SQVTM, CDR2 ANQGSEA. This CDR3 has 12 residues. The CDR3 loop reads CGPTGNTGELFF. The CDR3 DNA reads TGCGGGCCGACAGGGAACACCGGGGAGCTGTTTTTT.

Remarks on this clonotype: A read error is likely, as this CDR3 ends without the conserved phenylalanine or tryptophan. This chain connects TRBV5-1 to TRBJ1-2; a weak D match, TRBD1 (5 bases). Trimming shortened V by 0 bases and J by 4 bases, and 10 bases separated the two germline ends. CDR1 is SGHRS and CDR2 is YFSETQ in the germline V gene. The CDR3 is 14 amino acids. The CDR3 DNA is TGCGCCAGCAGCTTGGGGACACCTCGCTATGGCTACACCCTC. Residues: CASSLGTPRYGYTL.

The DNA for the CDR3 is TGTGCCAGCAGCTCGATCGGACTAGCGGGCTCCTACAATGAGCAGTTCTTC. Amino acids: CASSSIGLAGSYNEQFF. This sequence joins TRBV13 and TRBJ2-7; 11 nucleotides line up with TRBD2. The J call may be incorrect, as the DNA end agrees better with TRBJ2-1. Per germline, CDR1 PRHDT and CDR2 FYEKMQ (reference sequence). The CDR3 has 17 residues.

Notes on this clonotype: A single base separates this from a much larger clone, so it may be a read error. The chain combines TRBV12-3 or TRBV12-4 with TRBJ2-5; perhaps TRBD2 as D (6 bases). TRBJ2-7 matches the DNA end more closely, so the J call is doubtful. The CDR3 loop spans 12 amino acids. CDR3 nucleotide sequence: TGTGCTAGTCTGCTAGGAGGGGACGAGCAGTACTTC. This sequence encodes CASLLGGDEQYF.

The table lists this clonotype with many counts. V gene TRBV7-2 combines with J gene TRBJ2-7, with TRBD2 matching 7 bases. Losses at the gene ends were 11 bases for V and 5 bases for J; bases not matched to a gene: 9. CDR3 length: 12 amino acids. From germline, CDR1 is SGHTA and CDR2 FQGNSA. CDR3 nucleotides: TGTGCCTCCTGGGGGGGTCCCCACGAGCAGTACTTC. Translated, it gives CASWGGPHEQYF.

To note about this clonotype: An end of the junction does not agree with germline; a read error may underlie this. The chain recombines TRBV15 with TRBJ2-5; 9 bases are shared with TRBD2. The germline gives CDR1 LNHNV, CDR2 YYDKDF (reference sequence). The CDR3 consists of 16 residues. The CDR3 loop is CVTSRDAGGPEVTQYF. The DNA for the CDR3 is TGTGTCACCAGCAGAGACGCGGGGGGGCCTGAGGTGACCCAGTACTTC.

V usage is TRBV7-8 and J usage is TRBJ1-3, with 10 bases lining up with TRBD1. The ends lost 5 bases at V and 4 bases at J; junction bases unmatched: 14. Germline V gene data show CDR1 as SGHVS and CDR2 as FQNEAQ. The CDR3 consists of 18 residues. This CDR3 reads CASSLMRQGAPSGNTIYF. The DNA of the CDR3 is TGTGCCAGCAGCCTCATGAGACAGGGGGCTCCCTCGGGAAACACCATATATTTT.

As to this clonotype: Since a much larger clone is just one base distant, this may be a read error. DNA for the CDR3: TGCGCCAGCGGCCAAGATCCCCCCCTTGATGGCTACACCTTC. It yields the protein CASGQDPPLDGYTF. This chain joins TRBV4-3 and TRBJ1-2; D is undetermined. Per the germline V gene, CDR1 is LGHNA and CDR2 is YSLEER. The length of the CDR3 is 14 residues.

The chain links TRBV20-1 to TRBJ2-5; no definite D call. This CDR3 has 14 residues. CDR1 and CDR2 from the germline V gene are DFQATT and SNEGSKA (reference sequence). Trimming removed 1 base at V and 2 bases at J, with 11 bases between. The CDR3 DNA reads TGCAGTGCTAGAGCGGACCTCGGGCAAGAGACCCAGTACTTC. This sequence encodes CSARADLGQETQYF.

Comment on this clonotype: Given a much more abundant clone one base away, this may be a read error. The chain uses TRBV24-1 and TRBJ2-5; 9 nucleotides line up with TRBD1. The CDR3 contains 15 residues. V dropped 4 bases and J dropped 4; count of bases not matched to a gene: 6. Germline V gene sequence: CDR1 KGHDR, CDR2 SFDVKD. Here the CDR3 reads CATSEPGQGRETQYF. CDR3 in DNA: TGTGCCACCAGTGAACCGGGACAGGGTCGAGAGACCCAGTACTTC.